This T cell receptor beta chain comes out of a study of T-cell memory formation after mild COVID-19. The study, taken as a whole, reports: There was a balanced CD4/CD8 profile in clones contracting day 15 to 85, and later expanders leaned CD4+. Among clones peaking at day 37 in the second wave, SARS-CoV-2 specificity remained unconfirmed.

5'RACE with constant-segment primers built TCRalpha and TCRbeta cDNA libraries with UMIs. TCRdb ran MiXCR on the 5' RACE reads and lists one entry per CDR3 protein. The table lists 44,000 or so distinct CDR3 sequences, roughly 9.8% of them singletons. This clonotype occurred many times. What it binds is not known. The V segment lost 2 bases and the J segment 0 bases; nucleotides outside the gene matches: 12. CDR3 length: 19 amino acids. Germline CDR1 is SGHTA and CDR2 is FQGNSA. The receptor's source is an adult woman who had mild COVID-19 (a few samples of this study predate the infection). Cell type and time point are not known. The chain is built from TRBV7-2 and TRBJ2-1; 8 positions agree with TRBD2. Sequenced material: PBMCs or a T cell subset sorted from them (not recorded which). The CDR3 is CASSLRLQREISSYNEQFF. CDR3 DNA sequence: TGTGCCAGCAGCTTAAGGCTCCAGCGGGAGATCAGCTCCTACAATGAGCAGTTCTTC.